This T cell receptor beta chain was sequenced for a study of T cell responses to AZD1222 COVID-19 vaccine. About the study: Pooling was applied to second doses at about 4 or about 12 weeks. Study-wide results and limits: Following two doses of AZD1222, Spike-specific TCR breadth and depth rose. The study found vaccine-associated CD4 TCRs spanning spike, dominant at 160-218 and 743-854.

The data were produced by immunoSEQ multiplex PCR, yet TCRdb's version contains in-frame clones alone and is incomplete. The table has about 120,000 clones, roughly 84% seen once. The germline CDR1 and CDR2 sequences are SGHAT and FQDESV (reference sequence). J lost 2 bases, V lost 5 bases, and 10 bases had no gene match. The CDR3 covers 16 residues. In regard to this clone: Its antigen is unidentified.

Sequenced material: peripheral blood, taken on day 0 of AZD1222 vaccination. This sequence originates from an adult in good health. The chain links TRBV11-1 to TRBJ2-7; 9 bases agree with TRBD2. The CDR3 is CASSEGRLAGTYEQYF. In nucleotides, the CDR3 is TGTGCCAGCAGCGAAGGGAGGCTAGCGGGAACCTACGAGCAGTACTTC.